These 28 T cell receptor beta chains were all obtained from the same sample, sequenced in a study of T cell responses to AZD1222 COVID-19 vaccine. The table came from immunoSEQ multiplex PCR; TCRdb's copy has only in-frame clones and leaves some out. This sample has 70,000 to 90,000 clones; about nine tenths occur once, and the top ten carry about 3%. Sequencing used peripheral blood, obtained on day 0 of AZD1222 vaccination. Receptors were obtained from an adult in good health.

The chain combines TRBV28 with TRBJ1-2, with TRBD1 as a possible D gene (5 bases). The length of the CDR3 is 12 residues. Looked up from germline, CDR1 is MDHEN and CDR2 is SYDVKM. V shed 7 bases and J shed 5 bases, with 11 bases lying between them. The CDR3 bases are TGTGCCAGCACTGGGGGGAGTTATGGCTACACCTTC. Translated, it gives CASTGGSYGYTF.

V gene TRBV28 combines with J gene TRBJ1-2, with 7 bases fitting TRBD1. V lost 6 bases to trimming and J lost 3 bases; unmatched junction nucleotides: 10. Per the germline V gene, CDR1 is MDHEN and CDR2 is SYDVKM. CDR3 length equals 15 residues. The CDR3 loop is CASRRGSTGDYGYTF. As DNA, the CDR3 is TGTGCCAGCAGGCGAGGGTCTACAGGGGACTATGGCTACACCTTC.

This clone has just one count. The genes are TRBV15 and TRBJ2-2; possibly TRBD1 for D (6 bases). Germline CDR1 LNHNV, CDR2 YYDKDF (reference sequence). V was pared by 2 bases and J by 0 bases, with 22 bases between. The CDR3 consists of 20 residues. CDR3 loop: CATSRSLPGQSFANTGELFF. CDR3 in DNA: TGTGCCACCAGCAGATCGCTACCGGGACAATCGTTCGCGAACACCGGGGAGCTGTTTTTT.

This clone has only a few counts. The CDR3 reads CASSGIKGAGSETQYF. In nucleotides, the CDR3 is TGTGCCAGCAGTGGGATAAAGGGGGCTGGTTCCGAGACCCAGTACTTC. The rearrangement links TRBV6-1 to TRBJ2-5, with 7 positions matching TRBD1. V shed 4 bases, J shed 5 bases, and the junction held 13 bases outside the gene matches. The CDR3 length is 16 residues. The germline V gene encodes CDR1 MNHNS and CDR2 SASEGT.

The chain is built from TRBV18 and TRBJ1-1; weak D call: TRBD1 (5 bases). CDR1 and CDR2 from the germline V gene are KGHSH and LQKENI. Trimming took off 6 bases at V and 11 bases at J, with 16 bases between the two ends. The CDR3 covers 12 residues. CDR3 loop: CASSLGQGTAFF. CDR3 in DNA: TGTGCCAGCTCCCTGGGGCAGGGAACGGCTTTCTTT.

This chain connects TRBV6-5 to TRBJ1-2, with D tentatively TRBD1 (6 bases). Germline values: CDR1 MNHEY, CDR2 SVGAGI. Trimming removed 2 bases at V and 4 bases at J, with 11 bases between. This CDR3 contains 14 residues. The CDR3, as DNA: TGTGCCAGCAGTTACGCAGGGGAGGTCTATGGCTACACCTTC. This codes for CASSYAGEVYGYTF.

The chain combines TRBV9 with TRBJ2-5, with no clear D. The CDR3 has 13 amino acids. Looked up from germline, CDR1 is SGDLS and CDR2 is YYNGEE. Trimming took off 0 bases at V and 2 bases at J, with 5 bases between the two ends. This CDR3 is CASSVAQQETQYF. CDR3 bases: TGTGCCAGCAGCGTAGCACAACAAGAGACCCAGTACTTC. The whole variable domain, remainder taken from reference TRBV9 and TRBJ2-5, is DSGVTQTPKHLITATGQRVTLRCSPRSGDLSVYWYQQSLDQGLQFLIQYYNGEERAKGNILERFSAQQFPDLHSELNLSSLELGDSALYFCASSVAQQETQYFGPGTRLLVL.

This chain joins TRBV28 and TRBJ2-1; 9 bases match TRBD1. V shed 5 bases, J shed 6 bases, and the junction held 8 bases outside the gene matches. The CDR3 has 15 residues. Germline CDR1 and CDR2: MDHEN and SYDVKM. The CDR3 protein is CASSQGQGLLNEQFF. The CDR3, as DNA: TGTGCCAGCAGTCAGGGACAGGGACTCCTCAATGAGCAGTTCTTC.

J is TRBJ1-5 and V is TRBV6-5; D is undetermined. The CDR3 loop spans 15 amino acids. V was trimmed by 5 bases and J by 0 bases, leaving 11 bases between them. Germline assignment: CDR1 MNHEY and CDR2 SVGAGI. The CDR3 region is CASSRTPGSNQPQHF. The CDR3 nucleotides are TGTGCCAGCAGTCGAACCCCGGGTAGCAATCAGCCCCAGCATTTT.

The gene calls are TRBV28 and TRBJ1-5; 12 bases fit TRBD1. V shed 6 bases and J 0 bases; nucleotides not matched to a gene: 6. The CDR3 consists of 17 residues. Germline CDR1 and CDR2: MDHEN and SYDVKM. This chain's CDR3 is CASRSGQGASSNQPQHF. The CDR3, as DNA: TGTGCCAGCAGGTCGGGACAGGGGGCGAGTAGCAATCAGCCCCAGCATTTT.

The chain recombines TRBV19 with TRBJ2-3; 7 nucleotides line up with TRBD2. The CDR3 totals 14 residues. Germline V gene lookup returns CDR1 LNHDA and CDR2 SQIVND (reference sequence). V shed 2 bases and J 4 bases; nucleotides not matched to a gene: 3. CDR3 sequence: CASSISTSADTQYF. CDR3 nucleotides: TGTGCCAGTAGTATATCTACTAGCGCAGATACGCAGTATTTT.

The chain couples TRBV7-3 to TRBJ2-3, with 11 positions matching TRBD2. J was trimmed by 6 bases and V by 4 bases; bases with no gene match: 9. CDR3 length: 16 amino acids. CDR1 is SGHTA, CDR2 FQGTGA, per germline. CDR3 sequence: CASSSTTSGVWDTQYF. The CDR3 DNA is TGTGCCAGCAGCTCTACGACTAGCGGGGTTTGGGATACGCAGTATTTT.

This clone was observed a single time. The chain carries TRBV19 and TRBJ1-6, with a tentative D call TRBD1 (6 bases). CDR3 length: 17 amino acids. The germline V and J ends were trimmed by 6 bases and 5 bases, with 20 bases remaining between them. Per germline, CDR1 LNHDA and CDR2 SQIVND (reference sequence). The chain's CDR3 is CASRRTQGQGNNSPLHF. In DNA, the CDR3 is TGTGCCAGTAGACGCACCCAGGGGCAGGGAAATAATTCACCCCTCCACTTT.

The gene calls are TRBV25-1 and TRBJ2-1; 7 nucleotides agree with TRBD2. V shed 0 bases and J 7 bases; nucleotides not matched to a gene: 12. The length of the CDR3 is 17 residues. CDR1 MGHDK and CDR2 SYGVNS come from the germline V gene. This chain's CDR3 is CASSEYAREAGVNEQFF. The CDR3 bases are TGTGCCAGCAGTGAATATGCACGGGAGGCGGGGGTGAATGAGCAGTTCTTC.

V is TRBV28 and J is TRBJ1-3; TRBD1 is a possible D gene (5 bases). The CDR3 consists of 12 residues. Germline V CDR1 and CDR2: MDHEN, SYDVKM. V was shortened by 10 bases and J by 8 bases, with 15 bases between the two germline ends. CDR3 in amino acids: CATPGGVYTIYF. The CDR3 nucleotides read TGTGCCACTCCTGGAGGGGTATACACCATATATTTT. Full variable domain (rest looked up from reference TRBV28 and TRBJ1-3): DVKVTQSSRYLVKRTGEKVFLECVQDMDHENMFWYRQDPGLGLRLIYFSYDVKMKEKGDIPEGYSVSREKKERFSLILESASTNQTSMYLCATPGGVYTIYFGEGSWLTVV.

This chain uses TRBV6-5 with TRBJ2-7, with D unresolved. This CDR3 is 12 amino acids long. Per germline, CDR1 MNHEY and CDR2 SVGAGI. Between the trimmed V and J ends, which lost 2 bases and 5 bases, there was a span of 7 bases. The CDR3 DNA sequence: TGTGCCAGCAGTTACGGGAAGGACGAGCAGTACTTC. Amino acids: CASSYGKDEQYF.

This clone was observed once. The chain recombines TRBV27 with TRBJ2-2; TRBD2 might be the D (6 bases). V lost 6 bases and J lost 3, with 20 bases in between. From germline, CDR1 is MNHEY and CDR2 SMNVEV (reference sequence). This CDR3 is built from 17 residues. In DNA, the CDR3 is TGTGCCAGCAGCCTATTGATAGGGCGGGGAGACACCGGGGAGCTGTTTTTT. Encoded protein: CASSLLIGRGDTGELFF.

The chain is built from TRBV19 and TRBJ1-5, with D maybe TRBD1 (5 bases). Germline V gives CDR1 LNHDA, CDR2 SQIVND (reference sequence). V shed 4 bases and J shed 4 bases, with 14 bases lying between them. The CDR3 sequence is 15 residues long. CDR3 sequence (DNA): TGTGCCAGTAGTAGTACAAGGGACCCAAATCAGCCCCAGCATTTT. Translating gives CASSSTRDPNQPQHF. Together with reference TRBV19 and TRBJ1-5, the CDR3 gives the full variable domain: DGGITQSPKYLFRKEGQNVTLSCEQNLNHDAMYWYRQDPGQGLRLIYYSQIVNDFQKGDIAEGYSVSREKKESFPLTVTSAQKNPTAFYLCASSSTRDPNQPQHFGDGTRLSIL.

The genes are TRBV14 and TRBJ1-2; D uncertain. Trimming removed 0 bases from V and 2 bases from J, with 4 bases in between. Germline V gene data show CDR1 as SGHDN and CDR2 as FVKESK. This CDR3 comprises 13 residues. The CDR3 region has the DNA TGTGCCAGCAGCCAAGAAGTGAACTATGGCTACACCTTC. Encoded protein: CASSQEVNYGYTF.

This clone has a single count. At one end the junction does not follow the germline gene, possibly because of a read error. The chain links TRBV10-3 to TRBJ2-2; 8 bases line up with TRBD1. Germline CDR1 is ENHRY and CDR2 is SYGVKD. The CDR3 runs to 16 residues. As DNA, the CDR3 is TGTGCCATCAGTGAGTCGCGACAGGGGAACTCCGGGGAGCTGTTTTTT. Translated, it gives CAISESRQGNSGELFF.

The chain combines TRBV28 with TRBJ2-4; TRBD2 agrees at 7 bases. The V segment lost 3 bases and the J segment 8 bases; nucleotides outside the gene matches: 7. Germline V gene lookup returns CDR1 MDHEN and CDR2 SYDVKM. This CDR3 is 14 amino acids long. The chain's CDR3 is CASSFSGMTDIQYF. The CDR3 nucleotides read TGTGCCAGCAGTTTCAGCGGGATGACGGACATTCAGTACTTC. The full variable domain, its missing parts supplied by reference TRBV28 and TRBJ2-4, is DVKVTQSSRYLVKRTGEKVFLECVQDMDHENMFWYRQDPGLGLRLIYFSYDVKMKEKGDIPEGYSVSREKKERFSLILESASTNQTSMYLCASSFSGMTDIQYFGAGTRLSVL.

The rearrangement links TRBV2 to TRBJ2-1; TRBD1 agrees at 11 bases. CDR3 length: 15 residues. Germline trimming cut 6 bases from V and 4 bases from J; bases unmatched to any gene: 5. Per germline, CDR1 SNHLY and CDR2 FYNNEI. In DNA form, the CDR3 reads TGTGCCAGCAGGGCGGACAGGGGGCTTTACAATGAGCAGTTCTTC. Translating gives CASRADRGLYNEQFF.

V is TRBV5-1 and J is TRBJ2-5; tentative D call: TRBD1 (5 bases). The germline V gene has CDR1 SGHRS and CDR2 YFSETQ. The V end lost 5 bases, the J end lost 1 base, and 6 bases lay between the germline ends. This CDR3 is 12 amino acids long. The CDR3 loop reads CASRDSQETQYF. In nucleotides, the CDR3 is TGCGCCAGCAGAGACAGCCAAGAGACCCAGTACTTC.

The J gene is TRBJ2-2, the V gene TRBV7-9, with 8 bases that match TRBD1. The CDR3 is 12 residues long. The V gene's germline CDR1 is SEHNR and CDR2 FQNEAQ (reference sequence). Trimming took 3 bases from V and 13 from J; bases not matched to a gene: 4. The CDR3 coding sequence is TGTGCCAGCAGCTTCGACAGGGGACGGCTGTTTTTT. Amino acid sequence: CASSFDRGRLFF. The full variable domain, rest sourced from reference TRBV7-9 and TRBJ2-2, is DTGVSQNPRHKITKRGQNVTFRCDPISEHNRLYWYRQTLGQGPEFLTYFQNEAQLEKSRLLSDRFSAERPKGSFSTLEIQRTEQGDSAMYLCASSFDRGRLFFGEGSRLTVL.

This rearrangement joins TRBV5-1 to TRBJ1-1; no firm D call. CDR1 and CDR2 from the germline V gene are SGHRS and YFSETQ. V was pared by 1 base and J by 0 bases, with 13 bases between. The CDR3 consists of 16 residues. The CDR3 here is CASSLRGVGMNTEAFF. The CDR3 DNA is TGCGCCAGCAGCTTGAGAGGAGTAGGTATGAACACTGAAGCTTTCTTT. The whole variable domain, filled in from reference TRBV5-1 and TRBJ1-1, reads KAGVTQTPRYLIKTRGQQVTLSCSPISGHRSVSWYQQTPGQGLQFLFEYFSETQRNKGNFPGRFSGRQFSNSRSEMNVSTLELGDSALYLCASSLRGVGMNTEAFFGQGTRLTVV.

This chain joins TRBV27 and TRBJ1-1; D ambiguous. This CDR3 contains 15 residues. Looked up from germline, CDR1 is MNHEY and CDR2 is SMNVEV (reference sequence). The germline V and J ends were trimmed by 2 bases and 3 bases, with 13 bases remaining between them. The CDR3 protein is CASSLGRVQHTEAFF. CDR3 nucleotides: TGTGCCAGCAGTTTAGGGAGGGTACAACACACTGAAGCTTTCTTT.

V and J are TRBV5-1 and TRBJ2-7; possibly TRBD1 or TRBD2 for D (5 bases each). There are 15 residues in the CDR3. In germline, CDR1 is SGHRS, CDR2 YFSETQ. V was cut by 3 bases and J by 4 bases, with 17 bases left in between. CDR3 sequence (DNA): TGCGCCAGCAGCTACCACGGGGCCACTTTGTACGAGCAGTACTTC. Translating gives CASSYHGATLYEQYF.

The chain is built from TRBV5-4 and TRBJ2-2; D might be TRBD2 (6 bases). The CDR3 covers 17 residues. V was trimmed by 5 bases and J by 2 bases, leaving 19 bases between them. The V gene's germline CDR1 is SGHNT and CDR2 YYREEE (reference sequence). CDR3 residues: CASSGGGLGLNTGELFF. CDR3 coding DNA: TGTGCCAGCAGTGGGGGAGGTCTAGGCCTAAACACCGGGGAGCTGTTTTTT.